This T cell receptor (beta chain) was retrieved from a study of blood T cell repertoires in COVID-19. Study background: Some COVID-19 samples were acute and others convalescent; all came from the United States, Italy and Spain. Sources were T cells, B-cell-depleted T cells, or PBMCs; the material itself was cDNA or gDNA.

In germline, CDR1 is SGHTA, CDR2 FQGNSA. This CDR3 has 12 amino acids. V lost 6 bases to trimming and J lost 0 bases, with 6 bases between them. This clone has a handful of counts. Measured with immunoSEQ multiplex PCR; TCRdb has only the in-frame clones, and not every one. Here the sample spans roughly 62,000 clones, around 90% being singletons. The chain uses TRBV7-2 and TRBJ2-7; unclear D gene. Specimen: peripheral blood. This receptor was taken from a man between 65 and 85 years old with acute or convalescent COVID-19. The CDR3 reads CASSLSSYEQYF. The CDR3 DNA reads as TGTGCCAGCAGTCTAAGCTCCTACGAGCAGTACTTC.